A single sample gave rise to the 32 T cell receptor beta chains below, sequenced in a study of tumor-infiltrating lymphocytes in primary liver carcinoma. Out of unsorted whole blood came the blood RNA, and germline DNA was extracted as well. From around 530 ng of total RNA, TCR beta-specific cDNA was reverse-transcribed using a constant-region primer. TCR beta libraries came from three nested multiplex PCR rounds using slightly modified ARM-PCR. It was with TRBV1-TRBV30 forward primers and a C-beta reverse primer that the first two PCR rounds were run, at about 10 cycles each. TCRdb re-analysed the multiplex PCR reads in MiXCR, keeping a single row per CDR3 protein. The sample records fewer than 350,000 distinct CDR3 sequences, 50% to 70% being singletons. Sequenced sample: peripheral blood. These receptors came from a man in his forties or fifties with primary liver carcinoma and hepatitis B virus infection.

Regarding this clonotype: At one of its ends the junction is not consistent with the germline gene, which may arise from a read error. The CDR3 sequence is CASLSSGLAGVLVF. The DNA of the CDR3 is TGCGCCAGCCTATCCTCGGGGCTAGCGGGAGTTTTAGTCTTC. This chain links TRBV28 with TRBJ2-1; 10 positions match TRBD2. The CDR3 has 14 amino acids. Germline CDR1 is MDHEN and CDR2 is SYDVKM. Full variable domain (rest looked up from reference TRBV28 and TRBJ2-1): DVKVTQSSRYLVKRTGEKVFLECVQDMDHENMFWYRQDPGLGLRLIYFSYDVKMKEKGDIPEGYSVSREKKERFSLILESASTNQTSMYLCASLSSGLAGVLVFGPGTRLTVL.

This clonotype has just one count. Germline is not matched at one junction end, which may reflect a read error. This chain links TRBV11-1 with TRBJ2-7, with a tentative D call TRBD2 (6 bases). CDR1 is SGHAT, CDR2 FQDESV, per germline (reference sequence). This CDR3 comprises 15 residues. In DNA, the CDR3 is TGTGCCAACAGCCGCGCTCGGGACTCCCGCTACGAGCAGTACTTC. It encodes CANSRARDSRYEQYF. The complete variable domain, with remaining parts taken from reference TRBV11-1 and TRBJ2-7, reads EAEVAQSPRYKITEKSQAVAFWCDPISGHATLYWYRQILGQGPELLVQFQDESVVDDSQLPKDRFSAERLKGVDSTLKIQPAELGDSAMYLCANSRARDSRYEQYFGPGTRLTVT.

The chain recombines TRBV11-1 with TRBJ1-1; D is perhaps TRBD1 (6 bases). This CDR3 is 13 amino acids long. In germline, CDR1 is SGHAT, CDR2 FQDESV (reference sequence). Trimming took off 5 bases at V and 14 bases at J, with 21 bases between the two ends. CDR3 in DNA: TGTGCCAGCAGCCTGATTCGACAGGAGAGGGCCTTCTTT. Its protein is CASSLIRQERAFF.

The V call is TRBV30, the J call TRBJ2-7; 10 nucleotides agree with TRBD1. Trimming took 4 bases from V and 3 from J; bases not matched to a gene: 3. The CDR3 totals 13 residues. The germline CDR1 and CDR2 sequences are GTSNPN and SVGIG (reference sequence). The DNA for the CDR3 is TGTGCCTGGACCCGGGACAGGGGCTACGAGCAGTACTTC. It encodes CAWTRDRGYEQYF. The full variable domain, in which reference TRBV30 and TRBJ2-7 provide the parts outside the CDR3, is SQTIHQWPATLVQPVGSPLSLECTVEGTSNPNLYWYRQAAGRGLQLLFYSVGIGQISSEVPQNLSASRPQDRQFILSSKKLLLSDSGFYLCAWTRDRGYEQYFGPGTRLTVT.

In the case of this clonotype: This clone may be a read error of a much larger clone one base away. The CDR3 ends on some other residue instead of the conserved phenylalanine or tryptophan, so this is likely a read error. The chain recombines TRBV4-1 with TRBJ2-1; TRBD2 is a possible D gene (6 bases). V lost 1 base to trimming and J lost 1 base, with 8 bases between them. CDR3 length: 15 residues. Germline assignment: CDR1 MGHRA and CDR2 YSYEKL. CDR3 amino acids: CASSQGEASYNEQFL. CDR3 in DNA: TGCGCCAGCAGCCAAGGGGAGGCGTCCTACAATGAGCAGTTCCTC.

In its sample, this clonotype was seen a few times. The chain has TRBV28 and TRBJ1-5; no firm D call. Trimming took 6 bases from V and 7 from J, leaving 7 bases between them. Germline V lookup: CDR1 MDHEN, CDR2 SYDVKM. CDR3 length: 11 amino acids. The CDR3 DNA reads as TGTGCCAGCAGCCAGGCGCAGCCCCAGCATTTT. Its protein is CASSQAQPQHF.

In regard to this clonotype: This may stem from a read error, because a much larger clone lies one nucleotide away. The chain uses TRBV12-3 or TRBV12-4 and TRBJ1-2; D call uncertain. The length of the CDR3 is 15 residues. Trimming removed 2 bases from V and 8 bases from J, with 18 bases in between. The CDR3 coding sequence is TGTGCCAGCAGTTTATCCGCGGAAGTCCGCAGGGGCTACACCTTC. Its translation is CASSLSAEVRRGYTF.

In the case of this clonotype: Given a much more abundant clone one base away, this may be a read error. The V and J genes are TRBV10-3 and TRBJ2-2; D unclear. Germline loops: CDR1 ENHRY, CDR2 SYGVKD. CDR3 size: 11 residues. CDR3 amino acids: CAFSESRELFF. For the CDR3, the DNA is TGTGCCTTCAGTGAGTCCCGGGAGCTGTTTTTT.

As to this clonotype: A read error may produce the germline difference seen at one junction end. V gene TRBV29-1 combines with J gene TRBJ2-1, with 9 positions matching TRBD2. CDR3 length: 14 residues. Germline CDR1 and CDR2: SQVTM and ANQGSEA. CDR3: CRVEVAGVGNEQLF. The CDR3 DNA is TGCAGAGTTGAAGTAGCGGGAGTAGGAAATGAGCAGTTATTC.

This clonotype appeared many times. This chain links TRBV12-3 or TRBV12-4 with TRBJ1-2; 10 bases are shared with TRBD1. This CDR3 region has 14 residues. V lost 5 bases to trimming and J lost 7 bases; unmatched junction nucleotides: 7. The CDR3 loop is CASSIGTGERGYTF. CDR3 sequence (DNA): TGTGCCAGCAGTATTGGGACAGGGGAGCGTGGCTACACCTTC.

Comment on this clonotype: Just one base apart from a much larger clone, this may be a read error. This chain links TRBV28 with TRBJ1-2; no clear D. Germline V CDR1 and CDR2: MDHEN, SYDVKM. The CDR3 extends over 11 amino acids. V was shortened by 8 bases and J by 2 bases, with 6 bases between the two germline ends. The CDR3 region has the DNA TGTGCCAGCGGTCTCAACTATGGCTACACCTTC. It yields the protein CASGLNYGYTF.

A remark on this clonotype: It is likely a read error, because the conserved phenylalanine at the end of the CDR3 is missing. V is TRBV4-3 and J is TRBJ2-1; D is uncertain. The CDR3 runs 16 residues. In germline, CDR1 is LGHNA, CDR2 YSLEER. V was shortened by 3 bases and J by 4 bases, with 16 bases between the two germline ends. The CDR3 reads CASSQDPYSEYNEQFY. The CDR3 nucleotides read TGCGCCAGCAGCCAGGATCCCTACTCAGAATACAATGAGCAGTTCTAC.

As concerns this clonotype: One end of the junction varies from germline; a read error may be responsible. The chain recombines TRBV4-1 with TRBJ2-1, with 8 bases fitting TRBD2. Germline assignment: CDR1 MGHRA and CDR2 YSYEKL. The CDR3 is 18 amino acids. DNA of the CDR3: TGCGCCTGCAGTCAAGTGGATCACGGGCTAGCGGGCTACAAAGAGCAGTTCTTC. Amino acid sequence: CACSQVDHGLAGYKEQFF.

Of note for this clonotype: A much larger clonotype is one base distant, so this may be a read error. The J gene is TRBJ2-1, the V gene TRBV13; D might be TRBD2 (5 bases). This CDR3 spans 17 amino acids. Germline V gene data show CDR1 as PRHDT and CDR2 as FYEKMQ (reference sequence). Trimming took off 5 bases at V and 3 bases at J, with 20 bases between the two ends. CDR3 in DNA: TGTGCCAGCAGCCCTAGCAGAACTAGTCGGAGCTACAATGAGCAGTTCTTC. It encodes CASSPSRTSRSYNEQFF. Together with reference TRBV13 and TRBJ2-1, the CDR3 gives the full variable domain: AAGVIQSPRHLIKEKRETATLKCYPIPRHDTVYWYQQGPGQDPQFLISFYEKMQSDKGSIPDRFSAQQFSDYHSELNMSSLELGDSALYFCASSPSRTSRSYNEQFFGPGTRLTVL.

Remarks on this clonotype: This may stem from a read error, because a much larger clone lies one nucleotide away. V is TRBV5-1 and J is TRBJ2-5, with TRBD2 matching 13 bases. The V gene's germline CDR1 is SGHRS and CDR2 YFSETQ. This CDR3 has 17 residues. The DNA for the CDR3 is TGCCCCAGCAGCTCCTACGGACTAGCGGGAGAGCAAGAGACCCAGTACTTC. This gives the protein CPSSSYGLAGEQETQYF.

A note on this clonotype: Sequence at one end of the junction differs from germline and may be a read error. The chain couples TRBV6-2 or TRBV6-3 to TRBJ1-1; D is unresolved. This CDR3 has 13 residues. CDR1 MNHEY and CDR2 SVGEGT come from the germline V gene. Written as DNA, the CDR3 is TGTGCCAGCAGAGAACAGAGAGGAACTGAAGCTTTCTTC. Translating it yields CASREQRGTEAFF.

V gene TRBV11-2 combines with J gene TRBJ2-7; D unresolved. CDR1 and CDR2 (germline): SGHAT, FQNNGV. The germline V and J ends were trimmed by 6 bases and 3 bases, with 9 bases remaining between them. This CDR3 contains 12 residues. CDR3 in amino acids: CASRTFIYEQYF. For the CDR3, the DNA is TGTGCCAGCAGAACATTTATCTACGAGCAGTACTTC. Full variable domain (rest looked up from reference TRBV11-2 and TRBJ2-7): EAGVAQSPRYKIIEKRQSVAFWCNPISGHATLYWYQQILGQGPKLLIQFQNNGVVDDSQLPKDRFSAERLKGVDSTLKIQPAKLEDSAVYLCASRTFIYEQYFGPGTRLTVT.

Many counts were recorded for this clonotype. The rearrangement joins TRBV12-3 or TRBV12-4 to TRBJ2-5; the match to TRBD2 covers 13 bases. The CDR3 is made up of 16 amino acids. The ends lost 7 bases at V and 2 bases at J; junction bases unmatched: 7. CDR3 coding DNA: TGTGCCAGCATCCCTGCGGGACTAGCGGGACAAGAGACCCAGTACTTC. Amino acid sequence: CASIPAGLAGQETQYF.

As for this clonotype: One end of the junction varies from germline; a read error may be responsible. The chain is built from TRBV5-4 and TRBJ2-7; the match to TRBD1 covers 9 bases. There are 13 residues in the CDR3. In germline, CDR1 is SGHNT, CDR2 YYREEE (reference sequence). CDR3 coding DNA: TGTGCCAGCAGCTTGGGGACAGGGGACGAGCAGTGCTTC. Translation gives CASSLGTGDEQCF.

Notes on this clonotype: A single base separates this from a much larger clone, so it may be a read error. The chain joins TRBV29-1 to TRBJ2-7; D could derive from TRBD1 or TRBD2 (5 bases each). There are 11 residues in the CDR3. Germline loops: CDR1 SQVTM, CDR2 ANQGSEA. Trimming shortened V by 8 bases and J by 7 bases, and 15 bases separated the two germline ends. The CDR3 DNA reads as TGCAGCACAGGACTGCGTGTTGAGCAGTACTTC. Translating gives CSTGLRVEQYF.

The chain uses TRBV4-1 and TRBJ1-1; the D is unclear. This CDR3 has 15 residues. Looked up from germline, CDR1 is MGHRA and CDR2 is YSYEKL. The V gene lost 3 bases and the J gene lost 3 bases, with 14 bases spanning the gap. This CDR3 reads CASSQTIDGDTEAFF. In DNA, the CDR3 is TGCGCCAGCAGCCAGACTATTGACGGGGACACTGAAGCTTTCTTT.

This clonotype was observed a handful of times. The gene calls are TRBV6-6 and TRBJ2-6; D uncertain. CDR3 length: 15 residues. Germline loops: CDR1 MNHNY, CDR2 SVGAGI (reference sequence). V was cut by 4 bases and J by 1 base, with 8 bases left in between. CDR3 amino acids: CASSSLLSGANVLTF. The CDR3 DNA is TGTGCCAGCAGTTCGCTCCTTTCTGGGGCCAACGTCCTGACTTTC.

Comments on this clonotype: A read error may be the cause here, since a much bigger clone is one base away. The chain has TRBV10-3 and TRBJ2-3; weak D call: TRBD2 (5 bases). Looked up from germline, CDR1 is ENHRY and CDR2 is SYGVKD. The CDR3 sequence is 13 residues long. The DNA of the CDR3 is TGTGGCACCAGAGCGGATAGCACAGATACGCAGTATTTT. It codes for CGTRADSTDTQYF.

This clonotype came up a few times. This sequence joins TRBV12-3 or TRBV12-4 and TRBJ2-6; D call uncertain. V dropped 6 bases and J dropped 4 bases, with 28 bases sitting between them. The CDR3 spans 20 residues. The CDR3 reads CASSGLGAQSYEWGANVLTF. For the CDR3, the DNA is TGTGCCAGCAGCGGGCTAGGTGCACAGAGTTATGAATGGGGGGCCAACGTCCTGACTTTC.

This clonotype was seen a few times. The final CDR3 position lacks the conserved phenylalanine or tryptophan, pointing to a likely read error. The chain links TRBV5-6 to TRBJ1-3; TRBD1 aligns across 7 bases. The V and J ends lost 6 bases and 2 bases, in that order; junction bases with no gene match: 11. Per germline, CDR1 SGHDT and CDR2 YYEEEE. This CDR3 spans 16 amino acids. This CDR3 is CASTSRVGQAGNTIYI. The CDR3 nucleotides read TGTGCCAGCACCTCCAGGGTTGGACAGGCTGGAAACACCATATATATT.

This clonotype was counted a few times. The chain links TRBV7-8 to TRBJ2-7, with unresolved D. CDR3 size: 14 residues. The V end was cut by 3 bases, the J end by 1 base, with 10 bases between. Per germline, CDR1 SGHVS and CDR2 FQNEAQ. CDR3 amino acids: CASSLTILSYEQYF. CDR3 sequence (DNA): TGTGCCAGCAGCTTGACAATATTATCCTACGAGCAGTACTTC.

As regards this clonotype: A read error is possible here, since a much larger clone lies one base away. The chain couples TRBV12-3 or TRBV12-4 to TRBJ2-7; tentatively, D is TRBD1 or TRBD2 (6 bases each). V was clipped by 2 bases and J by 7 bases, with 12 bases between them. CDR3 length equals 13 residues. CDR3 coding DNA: TGTGCCAGCAGTTTAAGGGGGGCCGGGGAGCAGTACTTC. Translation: CASSLRGAGEQYF.

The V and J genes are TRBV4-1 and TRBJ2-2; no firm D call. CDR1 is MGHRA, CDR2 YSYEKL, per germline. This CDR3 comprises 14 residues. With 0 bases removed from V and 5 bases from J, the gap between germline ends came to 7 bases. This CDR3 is CASSQDPRTGELFF. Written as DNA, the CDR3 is TGCGCCAGCAGCCAAGACCCAAGAACCGGGGAGCTGTTTTTT.

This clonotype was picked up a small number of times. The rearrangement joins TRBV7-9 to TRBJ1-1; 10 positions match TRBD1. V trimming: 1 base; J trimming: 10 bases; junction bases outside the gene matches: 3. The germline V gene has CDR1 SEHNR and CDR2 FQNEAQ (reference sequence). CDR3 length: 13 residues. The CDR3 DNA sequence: TGTGCCAGCAGCTTAGAGACAGGGGGCCGAGCTTTCTTT. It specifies CASSLETGGRAFF.

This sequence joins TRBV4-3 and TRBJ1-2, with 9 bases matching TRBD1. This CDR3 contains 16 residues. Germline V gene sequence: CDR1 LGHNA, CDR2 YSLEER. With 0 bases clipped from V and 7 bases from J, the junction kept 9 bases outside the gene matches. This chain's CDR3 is CASSQDGDRVVCGYTF. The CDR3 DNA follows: TGCGCCAGCAGCCAAGACGGGGACAGGGTTGTCTGTGGCTACACCTTC.

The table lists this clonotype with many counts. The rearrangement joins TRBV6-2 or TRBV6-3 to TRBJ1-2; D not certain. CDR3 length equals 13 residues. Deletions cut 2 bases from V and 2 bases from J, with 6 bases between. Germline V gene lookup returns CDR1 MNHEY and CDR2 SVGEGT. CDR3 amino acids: CASSYEQNYGYTF. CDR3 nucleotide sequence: TGTGCCAGCAGTTACGAACAGAACTATGGCTACACCTTC.

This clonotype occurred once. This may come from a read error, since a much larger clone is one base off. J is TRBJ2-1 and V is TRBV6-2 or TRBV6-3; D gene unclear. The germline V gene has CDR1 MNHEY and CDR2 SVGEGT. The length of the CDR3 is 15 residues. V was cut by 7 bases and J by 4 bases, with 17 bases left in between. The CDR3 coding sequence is TGTGCCAGCATCACCCCTGGGGATTTATACAATGAGCAGTTCTTC. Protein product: CASITPGDLYNEQFF.